Here is one TCR beta chain with its context. The antigen is not known. The CDR3 totals 15 residues. Germline V lookup: CDR1 SEHNR, CDR2 FQNEAQ (reference sequence). Trimming cost V 5 bases and J 3 bases; bases outside gene matches: 7. Primers included in the PCR were 60 Vbeta and 13 Jbeta primers. The data were produced by immunoSEQ multiplex PCR, yet TCRdb's version contains in-frame clones alone and is incomplete. The repertoire includes 62,000 or so clones, around 87% of them detected once, and more than 1.4% sits in the top ten. The entry originates in a study of cytomegalovirus exposure and HLA in healthy donors. For the study at large: Genotyping showed around 80% of 398 donors falling in the Caucasian-associated ancestry cluster.

Study findings and constraints: Most likely, a cluster of highly shared sequence variants arose as a sequencing artifact. The study dropped some indistinguishable V segments, TRBV6-2 and TRBV6-3 among them.

Donors likely had unrecorded immune exposures despite being nominally healthy when sampled. The origin of this receptor is a man younger than 35 in good health and CMV-seronegative. The sample comprised PBMCs. The rearrangement uses TRBV7-9 and TRBJ2-7, with 10 bases aligning to TRBD1. The CDR3 nucleotides read TGTGCCAGCAGCCTACCCGGGACAGGGGTCTACGAGCAGTACTTC. Its protein product is CASSLPGTGVYEQYF.